These T cell receptor beta chains were read from a single sample in a study of neoadjuvant anti-PD-1 for oral cavity cancer. The method was immunoSEQ multiplex PCR; TCRdb's version includes in-frame clones alone and lacks a portion of them. The data hold over 7,500 clones, with about three fifths observed a single time. The specimen comprised PBMCs, sampled after nivolumab (anti-PD-1) treatment. Receptors were obtained from a person aged 40 to 85 with oral cavity squamous cell carcinoma. Both conserved end residues are part of each CDR3. D genes are given only for firm matches. Only part of the rows carry a size: once, few, many, or a class if the clone is expanded.

D: TRBD1
J: TRBJ1-2
size: NA
V: TRBV27
DNA: TGTGCCAGCAGTCCTGGGACAGGGTTTGGAGGCTACACCTTC
CDR3: CASSPGTGFGGYTF

D: TRBD1
J: TRBJ1-2
size: few
V: TRBV7-9
DNA: TGTGCCAGCAGCCTAGGACAGGGTAACTATGGCTACACCTTC
CDR3: CASSLGQGNYGYTF

D: TRBD2
J: TRBJ2-3
size: few
V: TRBV5-4
DNA: TGTGCCAGCAGCAAAACGGGACTAGCGATTAGCACAGATACGCAGTATTTT
CDR3: CASSKTGLAISTDTQYF

D: TRBD2
J: TRBJ2-1
size: NA
V: TRBV5-1
DNA: TGCGCCAGCAGCTCGCTCGGAGTTCTAGCGGGTCAATCCTACAATGAGCAGTTCTTC
CDR3: CASSSLGVLAGQSYNEQFF

D: NA
J: TRBJ2-7
size: once
V: TRBV6-4
DNA: TGTGCCATTGACGTCTCCTACGAGCAGTACTTC
CDR3: CAIDVSYEQYF

D: TRBD1
J: TRBJ2-3
size: few
V: TRBV15
DNA: TGTGCCACCATCCGGGACAGGGTCCCAGATACGCAGTATTTT
CDR3: CATIRDRVPDTQYF

D: NA
J: TRBJ2-1
size: NA
V: TRBV7-8
DNA: TGTGCCAGCAGCTCGTCTGAACAGCCCTACAATGAGCAGTTCTTC
CDR3: CASSSSEQPYNEQFF

D: NA
J: TRBJ2-5
size: NA
V: TRBV6-1
DNA: TGTGCCAGCAGTGAGGGCCCGGCGTCCCAGACCCAGTACTTC
CDR3: CASSEGPASQTQYF

D: NA
J: TRBJ1-1
size: few
V: TRBV5-4
DNA: TGTGCCAGCAGCTTGGCCGCGGGCACCGGCTTGAACACTGAAGCTTTCTTT
CDR3: CASSLAAGTGLNTEAFF

D: NA
J: TRBJ1-1
size: once
V: TRBV15
DNA: TGTGCCACCAGCAGGGGGGCCCTCACTGAAGCTTTCTTT
CDR3: CATSRGALTEAFF

D: TRBD1
J: TRBJ1-4
size: NA
V: TRBV9
DNA: TGTGCCAGCAGCGCAGGAGCCGGGACAGCAAATGAAAAACTGTTTTTT
CDR3: CASSAGAGTANEKLFF

D: NA
J: TRBJ1-2
size: NA
V: TRBV5-1
DNA: TGCGCCAGCAGCTTGGATTCGGATCCTGGGAACTATGGCTACACCTTC
CDR3: CASSLDSDPGNYGYTF

D: TRBD2
J: TRBJ2-1
size: once
V: TRBV4-1
DNA: TGCGCCAGCAGCCTCGAGGGAGGGAGCGCGGTCAATGAGCAGTTCTTC
CDR3: CASSLEGGSAVNEQFF

D: NA
J: TRBJ1-2
size: NA
V: TRBV7-2
DNA: TGTGCCAGCAGCTTAGGAAGAGGGCAGGTTGGCTACACCTTC
CDR3: CASSLGRGQVGYTF

D: TRBD2
J: TRBJ2-3
size: NA
V: TRBV12-5
DNA: TGTGCTAGTGGTTTGGGCCTAGCGGGGGGAACAGATACGCAGTATTTT
CDR3: CASGLGLAGGTDTQYF

D: NA
J: TRBJ2-1
size: NA
V: TRBV7-9
DNA: TGTGCCAGCAGCGTCGTGGGCCCGTACAATGAGCAGTTCTTC
CDR3: CASSVVGPYNEQFF

D: TRBD1
J: TRBJ1-2
size: NA
V: TRBV2
DNA: TGTGCCAGCAGCGAGATTGGACAGGGCCAGGGCTACACCTTC
CDR3: CASSEIGQGQGYTF

D: NA
J: TRBJ1-3
size: NA
V: TRBV19
DNA: TGTGCCAGTAGTGATGACCCGGCAAGAAACACCATATATTTT
CDR3: CASSDDPARNTIYF

D: NA
J: TRBJ1-2
size: few
V: TRBV30
DNA: TGTGCCTGGAAGGGCGGGCAAACTAACTATGGCTACACCTTC
CDR3: CAWKGGQTNYGYTF

D: NA
J: TRBJ1-2
size: once
V: TRBV19
DNA: TGTGCCAGTAGTATGTTTGGGTCAGCTGCCTATGGCTACACCTTC
CDR3: CASSMFGSAAYGYTF

D: NA
J: TRBJ1-2
size: NA
V: TRBV4-2
DNA: TGTGCCAGCAGCCAAGATCGGCGGATCTATGGCTACACCTTC
CDR3: CASSQDRRIYGYTF

D: NA
J: TRBJ1-1
size: few
V: TRBV30
DNA: TGTGCCTGGAGGAAGGACTTCAACACTGAAGCTTTCTTT
CDR3: CAWRKDFNTEAFF

D: NA
J: TRBJ2-7
size: NA
V: TRBV28
DNA: TGTGCCAGCAGTCTACTACCATCCTACGAGCAGTACTTC
CDR3: CASSLLPSYEQYF

D: TRBD2
J: TRBJ2-5
size: NA
V: TRBV4-1
DNA: TGCGCCAGCAGCCAACCCAGCGGACTAGCGGGGGAAGAGACCCAGTACTTC
CDR3: CASSQPSGLAGEETQYF

D: NA
J: TRBJ1-6
size: NA
V: TRBV7-3
DNA: TGTGCCAGCAGCTTTTCAGCTCGTGGGGGATCACCCCTCCACTTT
CDR3: CASSFSARGGSPLHF

D: NA
J: TRBJ2-3
size: once
V: TRBV6-6
DNA: TGTGCCAGCACCCAGTCAGGGAAAACAGATACGCAGTATTTT
CDR3: CASTQSGKTDTQYF

D: NA
J: TRBJ2-2
size: NA
V: TRBV5-1
DNA: TGCGCCAGCAGCTTGGTCGGGGACGGGGAGCTGTTTTTT
CDR3: CASSLVGDGELFF

D: TRBD2
J: TRBJ2-3
size: NA
V: TRBV4-2
DNA: TGTGCCAGCAGCCAAGTGGGGACTAGCGGGAGTTTAGATACGCAGTATTTT
CDR3: CASSQVGTSGSLDTQYF

D: TRBD2
J: TRBJ2-3
size: NA
V: TRBV2
DNA: TGTGCCAGCAGTGGAACTAGCGGGAGCTCAGATACGCAGTATTTT
CDR3: CASSGTSGSSDTQYF